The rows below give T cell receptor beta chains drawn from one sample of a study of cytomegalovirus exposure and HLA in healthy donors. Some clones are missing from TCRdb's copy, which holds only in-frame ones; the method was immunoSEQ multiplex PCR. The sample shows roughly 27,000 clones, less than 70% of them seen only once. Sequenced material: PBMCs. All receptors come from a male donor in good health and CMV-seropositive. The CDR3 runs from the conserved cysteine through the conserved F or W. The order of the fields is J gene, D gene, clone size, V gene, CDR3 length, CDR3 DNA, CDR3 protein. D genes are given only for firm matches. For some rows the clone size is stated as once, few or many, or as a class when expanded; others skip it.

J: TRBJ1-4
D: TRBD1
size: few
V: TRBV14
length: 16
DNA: TGTGCCAGCAGCCAAGAACGGCGAGGGGGCCATGAAAAACTGTTTTTT
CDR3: CASSQERRGGHEKLFF

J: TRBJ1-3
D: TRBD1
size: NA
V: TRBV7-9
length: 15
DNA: TGTGCCAGCAGCACGGACAGGGTCCATGGAAACACCATATATTTT
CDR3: CASSTDRVHGNTIYF

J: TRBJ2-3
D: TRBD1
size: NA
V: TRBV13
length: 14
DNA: TGTGCCAGCAGCTCTGGACAGGGGCCAGATACGCAGTATTTT
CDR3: CASSSGQGPDTQYF

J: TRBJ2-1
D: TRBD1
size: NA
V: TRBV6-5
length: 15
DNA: TGTGCCAGCAGCTCGTCAGGGGGCAGGAGCAATGAGCAGTTCTTC
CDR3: CASSSSGGRSNEQFF

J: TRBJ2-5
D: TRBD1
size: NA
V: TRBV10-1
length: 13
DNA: TGCGCCAGCAGCGAGACAGGGATGGAGACCCAGTACTTC
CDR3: CASSETGMETQYF

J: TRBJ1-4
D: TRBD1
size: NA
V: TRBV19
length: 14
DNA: TGTGCCAGTACCTCGACAGGGGGAAATGAAAAACTGTTTTTT
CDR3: CASTSTGGNEKLFF

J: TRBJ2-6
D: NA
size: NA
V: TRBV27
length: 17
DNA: TGTGCCAGCACACTACGGATGTTAAGCTCTGGGGCCAACGTCCTGACTTTC
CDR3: CASTLRMLSSGANVLTF

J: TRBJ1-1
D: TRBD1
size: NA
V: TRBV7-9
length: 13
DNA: TGTGCCAGCAGCTTCGGACAGGGCACTGAAGCTTTCTTT
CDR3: CASSFGQGTEAFF

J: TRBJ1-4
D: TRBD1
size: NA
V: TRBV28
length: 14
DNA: TGTGCCAGCAGTACCGGGACAGCGTTTCGAAAACTGTTTTTT
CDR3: CASSTGTAFRKLFF

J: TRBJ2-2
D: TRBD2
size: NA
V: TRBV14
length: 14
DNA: TGTGCCAGCAGCCAAGGAGCGGGAGGCGGGGAGCTGTTTTTT
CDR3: CASSQGAGGGELFF

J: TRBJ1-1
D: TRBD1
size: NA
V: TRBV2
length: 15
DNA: TGTGCCAGCAGTGAATCAGGGACAGTTAACACTGAAGCTTTCTTT
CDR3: CASSESGTVNTEAFF

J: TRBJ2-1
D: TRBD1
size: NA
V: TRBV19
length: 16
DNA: TGTGCCAGTAGTATTGCGGCTGACAGGGATGTCAATGAGCAGTTCTTC
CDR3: CASSIAADRDVNEQFF

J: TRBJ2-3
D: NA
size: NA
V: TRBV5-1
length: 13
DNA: TGCGCCAGCAGCTTGGGGGGAGCGGATACGCAGTATTTT
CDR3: CASSLGGADTQYF

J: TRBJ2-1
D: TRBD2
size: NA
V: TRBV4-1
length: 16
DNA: TGCGCTTCCAGCCAAGATTTCCGGGGGGCCTACAATGAGCAGTTCTTC
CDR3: CASSQDFRGAYNEQFF

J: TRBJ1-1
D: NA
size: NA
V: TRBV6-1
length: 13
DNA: TGTGCCAGCAGCTTAAGAGGGAACACTGAAGCTTTCTTT
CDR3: CASSLRGNTEAFF

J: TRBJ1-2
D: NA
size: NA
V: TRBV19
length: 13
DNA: TGTGCCAGTAAGCAGGGGCCTAACTATGGCTACACCTTC
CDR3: CASKQGPNYGYTF

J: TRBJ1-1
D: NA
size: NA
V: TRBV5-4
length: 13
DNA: TGTGCCAGCAGCTTAAGTGGGAGGACTGAAGCTTTCTTT
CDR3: CASSLSGRTEAFF

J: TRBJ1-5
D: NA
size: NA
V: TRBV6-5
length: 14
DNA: TGTGCCAGCAGTTACGCCAGGGGCGCTCAGCCCCAGCATTTT
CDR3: CASSYARGAQPQHF

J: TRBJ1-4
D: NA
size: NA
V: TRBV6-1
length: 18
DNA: TGTGCCAGCAGTGAGAGAGCTGGTCTCCTAGTCGACAATGAAAAACTGTTTTTT
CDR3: CASSERAGLLVDNEKLFF

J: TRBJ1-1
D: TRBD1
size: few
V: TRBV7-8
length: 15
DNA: TGTGCCAGCAGCTTATTACAGGGGGGTAACACTGAAGCTTTCTTT
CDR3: CASSLLQGGNTEAFF

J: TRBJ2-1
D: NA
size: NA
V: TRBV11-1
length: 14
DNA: TGTGCCAGCAGCTCCCCCGGGAGCTACAATGAGCAGTTCTTC
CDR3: CASSSPGSYNEQFF

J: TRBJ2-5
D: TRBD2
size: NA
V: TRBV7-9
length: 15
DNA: TGTGCCAGCAGCTTAGCACTAGCGGGAACAGAGACCCAGTACTTC
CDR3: CASSLALAGTETQYF

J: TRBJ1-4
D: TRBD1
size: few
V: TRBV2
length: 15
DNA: TGTGCCAGCAGTGGTGGGACAGGGGGCGTTGAAAAACTGTTTTTT
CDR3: CASSGGTGGVEKLFF

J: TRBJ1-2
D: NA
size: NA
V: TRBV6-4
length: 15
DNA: TGTGCCAGCAGCGTAACTGGGAGCGGTGCCTATGGCTACACCTTC
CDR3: CASSVTGSGAYGYTF

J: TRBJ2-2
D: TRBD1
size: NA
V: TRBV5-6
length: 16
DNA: TGTGCCAGCAGCTTGCTACAGGGGGGGAACACCGGGGAGCTGTTTTTT
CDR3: CASSLLQGGNTGELFF

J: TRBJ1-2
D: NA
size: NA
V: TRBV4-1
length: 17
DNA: TGCGCCAGCAGCTACTTAACTGGCGCAGGGGCTAACTATGGCTACACCTTC
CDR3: CASSYLTGAGANYGYTF

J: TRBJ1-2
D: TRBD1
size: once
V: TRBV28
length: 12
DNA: TGTGCCAGCGGACGACAGGGCTATGGCTACACCTTC
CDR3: CASGRQGYGYTF

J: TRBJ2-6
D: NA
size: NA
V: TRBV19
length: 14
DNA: TGTGCCAGTAGTTCCGGGGTTCGGGCCAACGTCCTGACTTTC
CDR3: CASSSGVRANVLTF